This record covers a single TCR beta chain. Residents of approximately 25 US areas, aged about 18 to 89 years, made up the participants. Per the original data handling: How many nucleated cells were present was estimated from reference gene primer amplification. Assay: immunoSEQ multiplex PCR; the TCRdb copy retains only in-frame clones and omits some. For V, J and clone size, that table is used; D and trimming come from the DNA. Among around 340,000 clones listed, about 86% were seen once. This sample is drawn from a study of blood T cell repertoires in COVID-19. At the level of the study: From T cells, B-cell-depleted T cells, or PBMCs came the material, which was cDNA or gDNA.

Trimming left V 2 bases short and J 0 bases short, with 8 bases between. The CDR3 has 14 amino acids. CDR1 and CDR2 (germline): KGHSH, LQKENI. The TCR was taken from a middle-aged woman with acute COVID-19. Sequenced input: PBMCs or T cells enriched from blood (not recorded which). The V and J genes are TRBV18 and TRBJ2-7; D is possibly TRBD1 (6 bases). The CDR3, as DNA: TGTGCCAGCTCACCAGACAGGAGCTCCTACGAGCAGTACTTC. It translates to CASSPDRSSYEQYF.